The 7 T cell receptor beta chains presented below share a single source sample, sequenced in a study (dated by TCRdb to 2016 to 2017). The library relied on RT-PCR. TCRdb shows the sequencer as Illumina MiSeq. Using fastp trimming at Q25 and MiXCR clonotype assembly, TCRdb reanalyzed the public sequencing data and kept in-frame beta chains. Rows with one shared CDR3 protein collapse into an entry with the most common genes and DNA. For this sample there are 650,000 to 800,000 distinct CDR3 sequences; 13% to 15% appear just once. The top ten clones comprise roughly 3.9% of the sample. The sequencing input was memory CD4+ T cells from blood. These receptors were taken from a female donor in good health, serving as a healthy control.

The chain couples TRBV18 to TRBJ1-2, with D uncertain. The V end lost 2 bases, the J end lost 2 bases, and 12 bases lay between the germline ends. Germline V gene sequence: CDR1 KGHSH, CDR2 LQKENI. The CDR3 totals 15 residues. CDR3 coding DNA: TGTGCCAGCTCACCAGGGCCCGATCAGAACTATGGCTACACCTTC. As protein: CASSPGPDQNYGYTF.

This clonotype was counted a few times. The rearrangement uses TRBV5-6 and TRBJ1-1; possible D gene TRBD1, 6 bases. CDR3 length: 13 amino acids. Germline V gene data show CDR1 as SGHDT and CDR2 as YYEEEE. Trimming pared 4 bases from V and 4 bases from J, leaving 11 bases between. The CDR3 DNA reads TGTGCCAGCAGCGTCAGGGGTGGCACTGAAGCTTTCTTT. This translates into CASSVRGGTEAFF.

This clonotype was counted a few times. CDR3 region: CSASLMGGGKPDTQYF. DNA of the CDR3: TGCAGTGCTAGTCTTATGGGGGGGGGCAAACCGGATACGCAGTATTTT. The chain joins TRBV20-1 to TRBJ2-3, with D perhaps matching TRBD2 (7 bases). V was shortened by 3 bases and J by 6 bases, with 22 bases between the two germline ends. Germline V gene lookup returns CDR1 DFQATT and CDR2 SNEGSKA (reference sequence). The CDR3 consists of 16 residues.

This clonotype was counted only a few times. This sequence joins TRBV3-1 and TRBJ2-5, with D hard to call. Deletions cut 7 bases from V and 5 bases from J, with 11 bases between. There are 12 residues in the CDR3. Germline CDR1 is LGHDT and CDR2 is YNNKEL (reference sequence). The CDR3 DNA follows: TGTGCCAGCAACATAAAAGGGGAGACCCAGTACTTC. This sequence encodes CASNIKGETQYF.

The rearrangement links TRBV6-1 to TRBJ2-3; 7 nucleotides align to TRBD2. The length of the CDR3 is 17 residues. Germline trimming cut 5 bases from V and 3 bases from J; bases unmatched to any gene: 14. Germline V lookup: CDR1 MNHNS, CDR2 SASEGT. The CDR3 bases are TGTGCCAGCAGTAAAAGACGTCGGGCGGGGGAGACAGATACGCAGTATTTT. Protein sequence: CASSKRRRAGETDTQYF.

This clonotype was detected only a few times. V and J are TRBV7-2 and TRBJ1-6; TRBD1 is a possible D gene (5 bases). The CDR3 covers 15 residues. Germline CDR1 reads SGHTA; CDR2 reads FQGNSA. Trimming shortened V by 2 bases and J by 7 bases, and 12 bases separated the two germline ends. The CDR3 bases are TGTGCCAGCAGCTTATGGCCAGGGCGCAATTCACCCCTCCACTTT. As protein: CASSLWPGRNSPLHF.

This clonotype was found a few times. J is TRBJ2-2 and V is TRBV7-9; 7 bases are a match to TRBD2. The CDR3 is 15 residues long. The V and J ends lost 3 bases and 5 bases, in that order; junction bases with no gene match: 6. Germline V gene data show CDR1 as SEHNR and CDR2 as FQNEAQ (reference sequence). The CDR3 DNA reads as TGTGCCAGCAGCTTTGGCGGGAGAAATACCGGGGAGCTGTTTTTT. Its protein product is CASSFGGRNTGELFF.